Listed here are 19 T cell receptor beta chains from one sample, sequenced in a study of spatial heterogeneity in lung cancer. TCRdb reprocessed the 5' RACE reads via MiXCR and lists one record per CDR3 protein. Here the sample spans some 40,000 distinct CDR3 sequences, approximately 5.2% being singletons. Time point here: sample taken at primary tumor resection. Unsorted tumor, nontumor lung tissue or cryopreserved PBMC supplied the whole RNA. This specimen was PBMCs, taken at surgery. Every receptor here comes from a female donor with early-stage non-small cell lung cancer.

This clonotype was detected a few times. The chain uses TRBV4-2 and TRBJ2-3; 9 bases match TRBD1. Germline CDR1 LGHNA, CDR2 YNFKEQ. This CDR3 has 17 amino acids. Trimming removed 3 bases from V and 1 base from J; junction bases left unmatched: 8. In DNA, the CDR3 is TGTGCCAGCAGCCAGGCCCGGACAGGGGAGCGCACAGATACGCAGTATTTT. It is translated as CASSQARTGERTDTQYF.

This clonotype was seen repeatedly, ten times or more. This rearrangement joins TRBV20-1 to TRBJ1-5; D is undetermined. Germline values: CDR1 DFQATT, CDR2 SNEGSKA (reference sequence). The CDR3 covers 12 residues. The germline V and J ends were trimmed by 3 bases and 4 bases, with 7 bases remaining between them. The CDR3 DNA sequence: TGCAGTGCTAGTAGTAGGAATCAGCCCCAGCATTTT. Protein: CSASSRNQPQHF.

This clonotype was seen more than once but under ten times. This CDR3 is CSANSPEDGYTF. In nucleotides, the CDR3 is TGCAGTGCTAACAGTCCAGAAGATGGCTACACCTTC. The chain joins TRBV20-1 to TRBJ1-2; no reliable D call. This CDR3 is 12 amino acids long. The germline CDR1 and CDR2 sequences are DFQATT and SNEGSKA (reference sequence). Trimming pared 4 bases from V and 6 bases from J, leaving 12 bases between.

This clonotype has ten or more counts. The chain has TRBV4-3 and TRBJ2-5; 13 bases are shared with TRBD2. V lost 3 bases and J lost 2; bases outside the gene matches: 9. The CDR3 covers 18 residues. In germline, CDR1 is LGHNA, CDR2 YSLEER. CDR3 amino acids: CASSQRGTSGDAQETQYF. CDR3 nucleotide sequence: TGCGCCAGCAGCCAGCGAGGGACTAGCGGGGATGCTCAAGAGACCCAGTACTTC.

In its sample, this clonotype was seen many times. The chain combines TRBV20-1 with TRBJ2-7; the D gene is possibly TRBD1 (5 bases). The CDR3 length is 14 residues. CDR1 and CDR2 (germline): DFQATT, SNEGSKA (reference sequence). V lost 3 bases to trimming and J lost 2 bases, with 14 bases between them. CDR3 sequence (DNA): TGCAGTGCTAGCCGGCCCCAGGGTACCTACGAGCAGTACTTC. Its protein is CSASRPQGTYEQYF.

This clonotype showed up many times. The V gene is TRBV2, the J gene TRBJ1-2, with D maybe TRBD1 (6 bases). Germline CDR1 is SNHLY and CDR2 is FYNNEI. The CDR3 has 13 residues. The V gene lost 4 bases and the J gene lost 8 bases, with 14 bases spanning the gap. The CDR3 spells CASSVDSTGGYTF. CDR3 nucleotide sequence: TGTGCCAGCAGTGTGGACAGCACCGGGGGCTACACCTTC.

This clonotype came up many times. CDR3 sequence (DNA): TGCAGTGCTACCGGGTCCCCCTCGAGTGGGGCCAACGTCCTGACTTTC. Encoded protein: CSATGSPSSGANVLTF. The chain combines TRBV20-1 with TRBJ2-6; no definite D call. This CDR3 has 16 amino acids. Trimming shortened V by 4 bases and J by 3 bases, and 16 bases separated the two germline ends. CDR1 is DFQATT, CDR2 SNEGSKA, per germline (reference sequence).

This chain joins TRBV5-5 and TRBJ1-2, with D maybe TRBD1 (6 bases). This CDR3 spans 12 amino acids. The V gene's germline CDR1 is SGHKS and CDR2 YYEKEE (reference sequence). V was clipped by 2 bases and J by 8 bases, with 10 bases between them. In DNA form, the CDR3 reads TGTGCCAGCAGCTTACAGGGTGTGGGCTACACCTTC. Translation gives CASSLQGVGYTF.

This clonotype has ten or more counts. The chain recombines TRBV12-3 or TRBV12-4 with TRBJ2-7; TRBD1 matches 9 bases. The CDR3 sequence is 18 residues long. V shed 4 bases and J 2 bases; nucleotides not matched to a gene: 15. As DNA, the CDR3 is TGTGCCAGCAGTTCCACCGCCCGCAGACAGGGGGGGGCCTACGAGCAGTACTTC. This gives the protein CASSSTARRQGGAYEQYF.

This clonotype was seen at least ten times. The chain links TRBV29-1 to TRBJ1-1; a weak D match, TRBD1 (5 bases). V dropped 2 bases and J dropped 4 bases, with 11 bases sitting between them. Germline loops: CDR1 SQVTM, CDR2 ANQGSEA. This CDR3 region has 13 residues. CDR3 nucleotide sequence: TGCAGCGTTGAACGGGGGATCGGCACTGAAGCTTTCTTT. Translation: CSVERGIGTEAFF.

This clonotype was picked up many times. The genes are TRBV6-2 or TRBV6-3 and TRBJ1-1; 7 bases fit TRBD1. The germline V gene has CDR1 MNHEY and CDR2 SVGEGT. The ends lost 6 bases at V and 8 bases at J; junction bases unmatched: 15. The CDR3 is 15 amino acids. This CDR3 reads CASSPARTGYVEAFF. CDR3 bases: TGTGCCAGCAGCCCCGCGCGGACAGGATATGTGGAAGCTTTCTTT.

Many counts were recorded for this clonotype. The CDR3 DNA reads as TGCGCCAGCATCGCCGACGCAGGGACCGCTAAAAACACCGGGGAGCTGTTTTTT. Amino acids: CASIADAGTAKNTGELFF. The J gene is TRBJ2-2, the V gene TRBV23-1; D assignment may be TRBD1 or TRBD2 (5 bases each). TRBV23-1 is marked as an open reading frame, function uncertain. The CDR3 extends over 18 amino acids. V lost 7 bases, J lost 2 bases, and 23 bases lay in between.

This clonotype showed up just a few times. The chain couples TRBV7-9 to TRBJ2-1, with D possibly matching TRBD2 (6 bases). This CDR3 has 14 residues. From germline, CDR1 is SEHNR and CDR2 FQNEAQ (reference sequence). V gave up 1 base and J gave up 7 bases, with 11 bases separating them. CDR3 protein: CASSLDASVNEQFF. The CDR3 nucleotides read TGTGCCAGCAGCTTAGATGCTAGCGTGAATGAGCAGTTCTTC.

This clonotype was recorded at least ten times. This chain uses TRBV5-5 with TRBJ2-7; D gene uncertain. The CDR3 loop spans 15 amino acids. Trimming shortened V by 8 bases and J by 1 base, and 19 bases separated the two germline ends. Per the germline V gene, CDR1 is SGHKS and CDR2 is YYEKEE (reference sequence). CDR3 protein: CASTLTATLSYEQYF. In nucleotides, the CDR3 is TGTGCCAGTACCCTCACGGCTACCCTATCCTACGAGCAGTACTTC.

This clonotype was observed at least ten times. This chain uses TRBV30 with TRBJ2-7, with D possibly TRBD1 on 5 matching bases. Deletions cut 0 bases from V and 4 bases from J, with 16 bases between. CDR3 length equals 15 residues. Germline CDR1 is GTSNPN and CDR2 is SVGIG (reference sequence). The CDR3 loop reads CAWSVPGPKGYEQYF. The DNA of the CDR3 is TGTGCCTGGAGTGTACCAGGCCCTAAGGGGTACGAGCAGTACTTC.

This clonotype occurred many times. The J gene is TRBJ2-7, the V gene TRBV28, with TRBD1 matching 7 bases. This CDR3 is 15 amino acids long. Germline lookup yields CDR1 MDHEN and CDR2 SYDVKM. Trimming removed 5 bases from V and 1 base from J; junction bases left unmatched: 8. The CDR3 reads CASSPGQLRSYEQYF. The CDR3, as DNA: TGTGCCAGCAGTCCGGGACAGTTAAGGTCCTACGAGCAGTACTTC.

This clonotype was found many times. In DNA form, the CDR3 reads TGCGGTAGCAGGGGGGAGTATGGCACTGAAGCTTTCTTT. It translates to CGSRGEYGTEAFF. The V call is TRBV20-1, the J call TRBJ1-1, with 7 bases lining up with TRBD1. The CDR3 sequence is 13 residues long. The germline gives CDR1 DFQATT, CDR2 SNEGSKA (reference sequence).

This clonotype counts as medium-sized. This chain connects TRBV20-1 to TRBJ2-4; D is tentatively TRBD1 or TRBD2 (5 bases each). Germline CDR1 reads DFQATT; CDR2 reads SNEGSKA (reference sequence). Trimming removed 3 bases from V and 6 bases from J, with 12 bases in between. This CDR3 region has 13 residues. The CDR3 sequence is CSARKGTVNIQYF. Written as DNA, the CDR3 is TGCAGTGCTAGGAAAGGGACGGTAAACATTCAGTACTTC.

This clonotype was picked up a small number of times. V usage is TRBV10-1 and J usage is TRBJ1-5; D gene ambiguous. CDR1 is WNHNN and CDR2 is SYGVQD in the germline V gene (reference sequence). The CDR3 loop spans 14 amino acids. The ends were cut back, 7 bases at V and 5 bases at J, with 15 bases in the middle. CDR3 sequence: CASIRRAPDQPQHF. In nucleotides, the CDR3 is TGCGCCAGCATTCGACGGGCTCCTGATCAGCCCCAGCATTTT.